Presented here are 32 T cell receptor beta chains from one specimen sequenced in a study of OX40 agonist ivuxolimab in advanced cancers. The data were produced by immunoSEQ multiplex PCR, yet TCRdb's version contains in-frame clones alone and is incomplete. Here the sample spans 55,000 to 70,000 clones, 65% to 90% being singletons. This specimen was CD4+ or CD8+ T cells sorted from blood, taken in a trial of the OX40 agonist ivuxolimab. The receptors shown here come from an adult with an advanced solid tumor such as melanoma, head and neck, liver or kidney cancer.

The gene calls are TRBV5-1 and TRBJ2-7; tentative D call: TRBD1 (6 bases). Germline V gene lookup returns CDR1 SGHRS and CDR2 YFSETQ. The CDR3 covers 14 residues. The V end lost 3 bases, the J end lost 2 bases, and 12 bases lay between the germline ends. CDR3 DNA sequence: TGCGCCAGCAGCTATCGGACAGCGACCTACGAGCAGTACTTC. Amino acids: CASSYRTATYEQYF.

The V and J genes are TRBV5-1 and TRBJ2-5; 8 nucleotides align to TRBD2. From germline, CDR1 is SGHRS and CDR2 YFSETQ. Trimming at V came to 3 bases and at J to 1 base, leaving 8 bases not matched to a gene. The CDR3 has 16 residues. CDR3 nucleotide sequence: TGCGCCAGCAGCTCCCCGGCAGCGGGGGTCCAAGAGACCCAGTACTTC. It encodes CASSSPAAGVQETQYF. The variable domain in full, with the rest retrieved from reference TRBV5-1 and TRBJ2-5, is KAGVTQTPRYLIKTRGQQVTLSCSPISGHRSVSWYQQTPGQGLQFLFEYFSETQRNKGNFPGRFSGRQFSNSRSEMNVSTLELGDSALYLCASSSPAAGVQETQYFGPGTRLLVL.

This clone has just a few counts. This chain joins TRBV6-5 and TRBJ2-5, with 10 bases lining up with TRBD1. Germline V CDR1 and CDR2: MNHEY, SVGAGI. The CDR3 has 15 amino acids. Germline trimming cut 6 bases from V and 5 bases from J; bases unmatched to any gene: 9. The CDR3 coding sequence is TGTGCCAGCAGAAGACAGGGGGCGTTTAGGGAGACCCAGTACTTC. Protein: CASRRQGAFRETQYF.

The chain uses TRBV5-5 and TRBJ2-3; the D is unclear. Trimming cost V 1 base and J 0 bases, with 9 bases left between them. The germline gives CDR1 SGHKS, CDR2 YYEKEE (reference sequence). The CDR3 has 15 residues. The chain's CDR3 is CASSLYSGSTDTQYF. CDR3 coding DNA: TGTGCCAGCAGCTTGTACTCCGGAAGCACAGATACGCAGTATTTT.

The V gene is TRBV7-9, the J gene TRBJ2-6; D gene ambiguous. The CDR3 totals 18 residues. Germline lookup yields CDR1 SEHNR and CDR2 FQNEAQ (reference sequence). Trimming cost V 0 bases and J 0 bases, with 12 bases left between them. This chain's CDR3 is CASSLAFKGPSGANVLTF. As DNA, the CDR3 is TGTGCCAGCAGCTTAGCTTTCAAAGGGCCCTCTGGGGCCAACGTCCTGACTTTC. The full variable domain, with the rest looked up from reference TRBV7-9 and TRBJ2-6, is DTGVSQNPRHKITKRGQNVTFRCDPISEHNRLYWYRQTLGQGPEFLTYFQNEAQLEKSRLLSDRFSAERPKGSFSTLEIQRTEQGDSAMYLCASSLAFKGPSGANVLTFGAGSRLTVL.

The chain recombines TRBV30 with TRBJ2-1, with 9 nucleotides matching TRBD1. The CDR3 is 13 residues long. Germline trimming cut 8 bases from V and 7 bases from J; bases unmatched to any gene: 9. The germline V gene has CDR1 GTSNPN and CDR2 SVGIG (reference sequence). The CDR3 bases are TGTGCCGGCACCCGACAGGGGGGAAATGAGCAGTTCTTC. It translates to CAGTRQGGNEQFF.

This chain links TRBV28 with TRBJ2-5; possibly TRBD1 for D (5 bases). Per the germline V gene, CDR1 is MDHEN and CDR2 is SYDVKM. Trimming pared 7 bases from V and 6 bases from J, leaving 15 bases between. The CDR3 has 13 amino acids. CDR3 coding DNA: TGTGCCAGCATTAAACGGCAGGGAAAGACCCAGTACTTC. As protein: CASIKRQGKTQYF.

This rearrangement joins TRBV6-6 to TRBJ1-2; D gene ambiguous. The germline gives CDR1 MNHNY, CDR2 SVGAGI (reference sequence). This CDR3 comprises 13 residues. Trimming took 5 bases from V and 0 from J, leaving 7 bases between them. CDR3 residues: CASSPGTNYGYTF. The CDR3 DNA follows: TGTGCCAGCAGTCCCGGGACTAACTATGGCTACACCTTC.

Here the CDR3 reads CASSKVDPGQDTDTQYF. The CDR3, as DNA: TGTGCCAGCAGCAAAGTGGACCCGGGACAGGACACAGATACGCAGTATTTT. The rearrangement uses TRBV21-1 and TRBJ2-3; the table's D call, TRBD1, was not checked against the DNA. TRBV21-1 is tagged as a pseudogene. The CDR3 sequence is 17 residues long.

V is TRBV28 and J is TRBJ1-5; D is unresolved. CDR1 and CDR2 from the germline V gene are MDHEN and SYDVKM. The CDR3 runs to 12 residues. V lost 4 bases, J lost 8 bases, and 9 bases lay in between. The CDR3 loop is CASSYARKPQHF. CDR3 bases: TGTGCCAGCAGTTACGCAAGGAAGCCCCAGCATTTT.

V gene TRBV6-5 combines with J gene TRBJ1-5; TRBD1 matches at 7 bases. Germline CDR1 reads MNHEY; CDR2 reads SVGAGI. Trimming at V came to 10 bases and at J to 2 bases, leaving 8 bases not matched to a gene. CDR3 length: 14 residues. CDR3 nucleotide sequence: TGTGCCACCTGGACAGGACGGGGCAATCAGCCCCAGCATTTT. Translation gives CATWTGRGNQPQHF.

The chain uses TRBV19 and TRBJ1-1; tentatively, D is TRBD1 (5 bases). Between the trimmed V and J ends, which lost 1 base and 7 bases, there was a span of 10 bases. Per germline, CDR1 LNHDA and CDR2 SQIVND (reference sequence). This CDR3 spans 13 amino acids. The CDR3 reads CASSIARDYEAFF. The CDR3 coding sequence is TGTGCCAGTAGTATAGCCAGGGACTATGAAGCTTTCTTT.

V usage is TRBV9 and J usage is TRBJ1-2; D may be TRBD1 (5 bases). CDR3 size: 15 residues. The germline V and J ends were trimmed by 0 bases and 0 bases, with 9 bases remaining between them. The germline V gene encodes CDR1 SGDLS and CDR2 YYNGEE. CDR3 sequence reads: CASSVGGRANYGYTF. DNA for the CDR3: TGTGCCAGCAGCGTAGGGGGGAGAGCTAACTATGGCTACACCTTC.

The chain uses TRBV27 and TRBJ1-6; a weak D match, TRBD1 (6 bases). In germline, CDR1 is MNHEY, CDR2 SMNVEV (reference sequence). The CDR3 runs to 15 residues. V was pared by 7 bases and J by 0 bases, with 10 bases between. For the CDR3, the DNA is TGTGCCAGCAAGGGGGAGAGCTCCTATAATTCACCCCTCCACTTT. It yields the protein CASKGESSYNSPLHF.

The rearrangement uses TRBV5-4 and TRBJ2-5; no reliable D call. The ends were cut back, 7 bases at V and 3 bases at J, with 10 bases in the middle. The CDR3 totals 12 residues. Germline V CDR1 and CDR2: SGHNT, YYREEE (reference sequence). The CDR3 DNA sequence: TGTGCCAGCGGTTTGGGAAAAGAGACCCAGTACTTC. Encoded protein: CASGLGKETQYF.

This clone was recorded only once. This chain connects TRBV5-1 to TRBJ2-3; the D is unclear. The CDR3 is 14 residues long. Trimming left V 0 bases short and J 1 base short, with 6 bases between. Germline-derived CDR1 and CDR2 are SGHRS and YFSETQ. CDR3 protein: CASSLGVRTDTQYF. CDR3 coding DNA: TGCGCCAGCAGCTTGGGGGTGCGCACAGATACGCAGTATTTT.

A note on this clone: Relative to the germline gene, one junction end is altered; a read error may explain this. The chain's CDR3 is CASSPEVDRLF. CDR3 coding DNA: TGCGCCAGCAGTCCAGAGGTGGACAGGCTTTTT. The V call is TRBV23-1, the J call TRBJ1-4, with 7 bases identical to TRBD1. TRBV23-1 is designated an ORF whose function remains uncertain. The CDR3 has 11 amino acids.

CDR3 nucleotide sequence: TGTGCCAGCAGAGAAGGGGGCAATCAGCCCCAGCATTTT. Encoded protein: CASREGGNQPQHF. The gene calls are TRBV7-9 and TRBJ1-5; maybe TRBD1 (5 bases). CDR1 and CDR2 (germline): SEHNR, FQNEAQ (reference sequence). CDR3 length equals 13 residues. V lost 6 bases and J 2 bases, leaving 8 bases between the germline ends.

The V call is TRBV19, the J call TRBJ1-2, with 10 bases lining up with TRBD1. This CDR3 region has 15 residues. The V gene's germline CDR1 is LNHDA and CDR2 SQIVND (reference sequence). Trimming cost V 3 bases and J 8 bases; bases outside gene matches: 9. The CDR3 DNA sequence: TGTGCCAGTAGTATTTTCGGACAGGGGGATGGCGGCTACACCTTC. Residues: CASSIFGQGDGGYTF.

Here the CDR3 reads CAISAKSSYNEQFF. The CDR3 DNA reads TGTGCCATCAGTGCCAAGAGCTCCTACAATGAGCAGTTCTTC. The chain links TRBV10-3 to TRBJ2-1; D gene ambiguous. Trimming removed 4 bases at V and 0 bases at J, with 7 bases between. This CDR3 region has 14 residues. Germline V lookup: CDR1 ENHRY, CDR2 SYGVKD.

The chain is built from TRBV28 and TRBJ2-1, with TRBD2 matching over 16 bases. The CDR3 is 19 residues long. V dropped 6 bases and J dropped 1; count of bases not matched to a gene: 9. The germline V gene encodes CDR1 MDHEN and CDR2 SYDVKM. CDR3 in amino acids: CASRGHGTSGGGSYNEQFF. DNA for the CDR3: TGTGCCAGCAGAGGCCACGGGACTAGCGGGGGGGGATCCTACAATGAGCAGTTCTTC.

This clone was recorded a few times. This chain joins TRBV5-8 and TRBJ2-1; maybe TRBD2 (5 bases). V lost 5 bases and J 2 bases, leaving 5 bases between the germline ends. Germline CDR1 reads SGHTS; CDR2 reads YDEGEE. The CDR3 totals 12 residues. CDR3 bases: TGTGCCAGCAGACTAGCCTACAATGAGCAGTTCTTC. Its protein is CASRLAYNEQFF.

On this clone itself: This same CDR3 is encoded by further DNA sequences in the sample. J is TRBJ1-1 and V is TRBV18, with D hard to call. This CDR3 has 14 amino acids. Trimming took 2 bases from V and 1 from J, leaving 8 bases between them. Per the germline V gene, CDR1 is KGHSH and CDR2 is LQKENI. This chain's CDR3 is CASSPVARNTEAFF. Written as DNA, the CDR3 is TGTGCCAGCTCACCAGTCGCGAGGAACACTGAAGCTTTCTTT. Using reference TRBV18 and TRBJ1-1 for the parts outside the CDR3, the full variable domain is NAGVMQNPRHLVRRRGQEARLRCSPMKGHSHVYWYRQLPEEGLKFMVYLQKENIIDESGMPKERFSAEFPKEGPSILRIQQVVRGDSAAYFCASSPVARNTEAFFGQGTRLTVV.

J is TRBJ2-2 and V is TRBV6-1; no clear D gene. The CDR3 covers 13 residues. Germline CDR1 MNHNS, CDR2 SASEGT. The ends were cut back, 7 bases at V and 4 bases at J, with 10 bases in the middle. CDR3 coding DNA: TGTGCCAGCACGGTAGGGTTCACCGGGGAGCTGTTTTTT. The encoded protein is CASTVGFTGELFF.

The rearrangement links TRBV6-5 to TRBJ1-1; D is unclear. V lost 7 bases to trimming and J lost 10 bases, with 19 bases between them. The length of the CDR3 is 13 residues. Looked up from germline, CDR1 is MNHEY and CDR2 is SVGAGI. CDR3 region: CASTINRGLVAFF. The CDR3 coding sequence is TGTGCCAGCACCATAAATCGAGGGTTGGTAGCTTTCTTT.

This CDR3 is CSVEKGGTSKIPYEQYF. The DNA of the CDR3 is TGCAGCGTTGAAAAGGGGGGGACTAGCAAAATTCCCTACGAGCAGTACTTC. This chain uses TRBV29-1 with TRBJ2-7, with TRBD2 identical over 9 bases. The trim removed 2 bases at V and 2 bases at J, leaving 13 bases unmatched. Germline loops: CDR1 SQVTM, CDR2 ANQGSEA. There are 17 residues in the CDR3.

The genes are TRBV5-1 and TRBJ2-1; D is undetermined. Trimming left V 5 bases short and J 10 bases short, with 13 bases between. CDR1 and CDR2 from the germline V gene are SGHRS and YFSETQ. The CDR3 runs 12 residues. Here the CDR3 reads CASRVYPAEQFF. The DNA for the CDR3 is TGCGCCAGCAGAGTTTATCCCGCCGAGCAGTTCTTC.

In its sample, this clone was seen once. V usage is TRBV11-2 and J usage is TRBJ2-3; D possibly corresponds to TRBD2 (6 bases). V shed 4 bases and J shed 6 bases, with 14 bases lying between them. Germline V gives CDR1 SGHAT, CDR2 FQNNGV. The CDR3 contains 14 residues. This chain's CDR3 is CASSSPGRGDTQYF. CDR3 nucleotide sequence: TGTGCCAGCAGCTCCCCGGGACGGGGGGATACGCAGTATTTT.

The rearrangement links TRBV28 to TRBJ1-4; no clear D. Looked up from germline, CDR1 is MDHEN and CDR2 is SYDVKM. This CDR3 contains 12 residues. Trimming stripped 6 bases from V and 12 bases from J, with 14 bases between. CDR3 coding DNA: TGTGCCAGCAGCGACGGTTTTACAGAACTGTTTTTT. It encodes CASSDGFTELFF.

The chain uses TRBV27 and TRBJ1-4; D call uncertain. This CDR3 comprises 13 residues. In germline, CDR1 is MNHEY, CDR2 SMNVEV (reference sequence). V was trimmed by 3 bases and J by 8 bases, leaving 10 bases between them. CDR3 amino acids: CASSLSNAEKLFF. CDR3 bases: TGTGCCAGCAGTTTGTCCAATGCCGAAAAACTGTTTTTT.

The chain employs TRBV5-1 and TRBJ2-3; the match to TRBD2 covers 10 bases. The CDR3 loop spans 15 amino acids. Per germline, CDR1 SGHRS and CDR2 YFSETQ. V was pared by 1 base and J by 4 bases, with 3 bases of the junction left unmatched. The CDR3 region is CASSLRLAGADTQYF. As DNA, the CDR3 is TGCGCCAGCAGCTTGCGCCTAGCGGGAGCAGATACGCAGTATTTT.

The chain recombines TRBV7-6 with TRBJ2-7; unclear D gene. V was shortened by 5 bases and J by 5 bases, with 13 bases between the two germline ends. Germline V gene data show CDR1 as SGHVS and CDR2 as FNYEAQ. The CDR3 consists of 13 residues. CDR3 in amino acids: CASSPTRTDEQYF. DNA for the CDR3: TGTGCCAGCAGCCCAACCCGGACGGACGAGCAGTACTTC.